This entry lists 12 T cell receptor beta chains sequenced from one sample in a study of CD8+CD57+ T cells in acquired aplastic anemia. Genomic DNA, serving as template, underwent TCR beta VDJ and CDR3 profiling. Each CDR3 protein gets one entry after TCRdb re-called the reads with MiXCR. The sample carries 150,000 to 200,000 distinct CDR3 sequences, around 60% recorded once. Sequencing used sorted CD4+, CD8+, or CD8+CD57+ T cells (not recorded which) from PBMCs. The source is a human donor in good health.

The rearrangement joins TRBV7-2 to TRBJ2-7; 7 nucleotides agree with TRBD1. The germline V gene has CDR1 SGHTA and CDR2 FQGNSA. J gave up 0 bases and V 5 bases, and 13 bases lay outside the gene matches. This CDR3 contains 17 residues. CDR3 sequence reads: CASSASTGTAYSYEQYF. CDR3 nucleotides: TGTGCCAGCAGCGCATCTACGGGGACAGCGTACTCCTACGAGCAGTACTTC.

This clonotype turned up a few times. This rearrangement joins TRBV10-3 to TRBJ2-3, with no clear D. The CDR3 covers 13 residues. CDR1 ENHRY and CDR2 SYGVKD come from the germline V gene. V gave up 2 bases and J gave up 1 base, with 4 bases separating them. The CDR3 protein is CAISEQGTDTQYF. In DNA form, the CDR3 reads TGTGCCATCAGTGAGCAGGGCACAGATACGCAGTATTTT.

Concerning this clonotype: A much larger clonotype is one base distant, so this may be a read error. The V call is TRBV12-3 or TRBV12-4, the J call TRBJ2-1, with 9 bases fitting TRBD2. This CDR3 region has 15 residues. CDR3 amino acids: CAGSSFSGSVNEQFF. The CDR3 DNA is TGTGCCGGCAGTTCTTTTAGCGGGAGTGTCAATGAGCAGTTCTTC.

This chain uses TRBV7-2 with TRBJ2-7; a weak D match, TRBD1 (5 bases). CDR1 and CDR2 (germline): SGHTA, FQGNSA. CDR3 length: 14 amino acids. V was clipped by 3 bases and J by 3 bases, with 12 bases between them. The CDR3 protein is CASSFGASLYEQYF. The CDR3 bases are TGTGCCAGCAGCTTTGGGGCCAGCCTCTACGAGCAGTACTTC.

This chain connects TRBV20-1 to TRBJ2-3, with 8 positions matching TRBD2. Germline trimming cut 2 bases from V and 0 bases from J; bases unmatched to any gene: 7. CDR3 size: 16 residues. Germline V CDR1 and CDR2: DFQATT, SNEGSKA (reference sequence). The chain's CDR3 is CSARRLLAGSTDTQYF. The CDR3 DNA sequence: TGCAGTGCTAGAAGGCTATTAGCGGGGAGCACAGATACGCAGTATTTT.

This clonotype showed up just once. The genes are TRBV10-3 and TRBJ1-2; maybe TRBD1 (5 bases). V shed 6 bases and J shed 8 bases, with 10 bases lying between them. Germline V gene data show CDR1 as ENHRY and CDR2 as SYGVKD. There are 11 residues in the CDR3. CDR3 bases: TGTGCCATCAGCCAGGGTGGGGGCTACACCTTC. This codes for CAISQGGGYTF.

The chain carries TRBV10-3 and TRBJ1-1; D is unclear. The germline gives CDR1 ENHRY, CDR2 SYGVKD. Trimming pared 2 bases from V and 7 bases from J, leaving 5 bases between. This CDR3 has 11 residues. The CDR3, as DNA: TGTGCCATCAGTGAGACGGATGAAGCTTTCTTT. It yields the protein CAISETDEAFF.

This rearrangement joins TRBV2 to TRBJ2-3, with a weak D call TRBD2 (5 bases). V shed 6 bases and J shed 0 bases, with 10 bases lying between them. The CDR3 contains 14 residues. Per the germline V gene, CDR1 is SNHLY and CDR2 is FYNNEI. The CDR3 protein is CASRGGPSTDTQYF. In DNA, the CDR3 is TGTGCCAGCAGAGGAGGACCGAGCACAGATACGCAGTATTTT.

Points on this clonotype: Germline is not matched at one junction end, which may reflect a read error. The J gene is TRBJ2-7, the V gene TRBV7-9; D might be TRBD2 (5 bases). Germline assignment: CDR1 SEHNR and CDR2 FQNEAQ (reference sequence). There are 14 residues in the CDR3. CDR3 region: CASSGGDFSYEQYF. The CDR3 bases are TGCGCCAGCAGCGGTGGGGATTTCTCCTACGAGCAGTACTTC.

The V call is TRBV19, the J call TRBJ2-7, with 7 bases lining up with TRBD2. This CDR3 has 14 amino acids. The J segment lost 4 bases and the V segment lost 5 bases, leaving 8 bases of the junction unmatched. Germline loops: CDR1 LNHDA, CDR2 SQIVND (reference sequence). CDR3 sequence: CASSVTGGSYEQYF. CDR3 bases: TGTGCCAGTAGTGTCACGGGGGGATCGTACGAGCAGTACTTC.

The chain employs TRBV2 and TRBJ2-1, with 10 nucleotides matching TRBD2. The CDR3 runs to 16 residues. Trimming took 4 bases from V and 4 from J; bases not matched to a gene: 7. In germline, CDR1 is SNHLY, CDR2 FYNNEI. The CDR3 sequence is CASSGGLAGVYNEQFF. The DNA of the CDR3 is TGTGCCAGCAGTGGCGGTCTAGCGGGGGTATACAATGAGCAGTTCTTC.

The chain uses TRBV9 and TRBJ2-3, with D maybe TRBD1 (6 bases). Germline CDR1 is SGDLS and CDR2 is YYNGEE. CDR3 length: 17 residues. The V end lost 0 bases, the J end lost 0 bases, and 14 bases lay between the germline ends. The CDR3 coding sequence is TGTGCCAGCAGCGTAGCCATCACAGGGCTTAGCACAGATACGCAGTATTTT. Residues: CASSVAITGLSTDTQYF.